Described below is a single T cell receptor (beta chain) sequence and its context. In the study's own analysis: Amplification from reference gene primers served as the basis for estimated nucleated cell counts. Here immunoSEQ multiplex PCR was the method, and the copy in TCRdb shows in-frame clones only, minus some. That table furnishes V, J and clone size, whereas the DNA furnished D and trimming. Of approximately 530,000 clones listed, approximately 91% are singletons. The sample comes from a study of blood T cell repertoires in COVID-19. This CDR3 region has 14 residues. CDR1 is MNHNS and CDR2 is SASEGT in the germline V gene. Trimming removed 3 bases from V and 5 bases from J, with 13 bases in between.

The sequence was obtained from a woman aged 45 to 65 with COVID-19, enrolled during active disease. Sequencing was performed on peripheral blood. This sequence joins TRBV6-1 and TRBJ2-5; D may be TRBD1 (6 bases). The CDR3 region has the DNA TGTGCCAGCAGTGAGCCAGGGGACCGGGAGACCCAGTACTTC. Protein product: CASSEPGDRETQYF.